This paragraph reports one T cell receptor beta chain. Its antigen is currently unknown. Profiled with immunoSEQ multiplex PCR; TCRdb holds only in-frame clones, not every one. The repertoire holds 90,000 to 150,000 clones, approximately 90% seen once, with roughly 8.9% in the top ten. CDR3 length: 12 residues. The V gene's germline CDR1 is KGHSH and CDR2 LQKENI. Trimming stripped 1 base from V and 6 bases from J, with 6 bases between. The entry originates in a study of T cell responses to AZD1222 COVID-19 vaccine. About the research overall: It was second doses at about 4 or about 12 weeks that were pooled. Study-wide findings and caveats: Without day 14 samples, only post-peak T cell repertoires were studied. The study found Spike-specific TCR breadth and depth rose after two AZD1222 doses. A mostly white British donor set with more females was recruited, and clonal diversity was possibly underestimated.

The receptor comes from an adult in good health. The sample in question was peripheral blood, obtained on day 0 of AZD1222 vaccination. The J gene is TRBJ1-2, the V gene TRBV18; weak D call: TRBD1 (5 bases). In nucleotides, the CDR3 is TGTGCCAGCTCACCACTGGGGGATGGCTACACCTTC. As protein: CASSPLGDGYTF. The whole variable domain, filled in from reference TRBV18 and TRBJ1-2, reads NAGVMQNPRHLVRRRGQEARLRCSPMKGHSHVYWYRQLPEEGLKFMVYLQKENIIDESGMPKERFSAEFPKEGPSILRIQQVVRGDSAAYFCASSPLGDGYTFGSGTRLTVV.